This T cell receptor (beta chain) was identified in a study of neurological immune-mediated disorders. TCRdb used MiXCR to reprocess the 5' RACE reads, holding one entry per CDR3 protein. The sample has over 60,000 distinct CDR3 sequences, 4.5% to 5.5% seen once; the top ten hold 3.4%. The CDR3 covers 16 residues. V gave up 6 bases and J gave up 2 bases; unmatched junction bases: 7. CDR1 is SGHTA, CDR2 FQGTGA, per germline. In its sample, this clonotype was seen many times. V is TRBV7-3 and J is TRBJ2-5; 12 bases are a match to TRBD2. Sequenced material: PBMCs. The source is a woman aged 45-59 years with multiple sclerosis. CDR3 region: CASSLGLAGWQETQYF. CDR3 DNA: TGTGCCAGCAGTCTAGGACTAGCGGGGTGGCAAGAGACCCAGTACTTC.